This T cell receptor (beta chain) was captured by sequencing in a study of T cells in Graves' hyperthyroidism and ophthalmopathy. Study results and limitations: Ophthalmopathy was separated from stable hyperthyroidism by a 13 V-J model.

In its sample, this clonotype was seen a few times. Its antigen is undetermined. This CDR3 has 16 residues. The V end lost 5 bases, the J end lost 0 bases, and 13 bases lay between the germline ends. CDR1 and CDR2 from the germline V gene are MNHEY and SVGAGI. RNA transcripts provided the source from which TCR beta CDR3 regions were amplified. First-round RT-PCR of the TCR CDR3 relied on the HTBI primer set. MiXCR, run by TCRdb on the multiplex PCR reads, gives a single entry per CDR3 protein. Here the sample spans approximately 870,000 distinct CDR3 sequences, around 39% being singletons. The sequenced sample consisted of blood. The genes are TRBV6-5 and TRBJ2-2, with D possibly matching TRBD1 (5 bases). The TCR originated in a man aged 18 to 30 with Graves' hyperthyroidism. DNA of the CDR3: TGTGCCAGCAGTCCCCCGACAGCCCCGAACACCGGGGAGCTGTTTTTT. This sequence encodes CASSPPTAPNTGELFF.